These T cell receptor beta chains were read from a single sample in a study of sequential checkpoint blockade in melanoma. Repertoires were generated with immunoSEQ multiplex PCR, while TCRdb's copy carries only in-frame clones and drops some. The sample has over 8,500 clones; about 81% are singletons. The sample was CD8+ T cells sorted from blood (inferred from file names), taken from a patient given nivolumab and ipilimumab in sequence. The receptors were gathered from a human donor with melanoma. Each CDR3 is given with its conserved first and last residue. Fields, in order: J gene, V gene, clone size, CDR3 protein. Rows give clone size only sometimes, using once, few, many, or a class for an expanded clone.

j_gene: TRBJ1-5; v_gene: TRBV7-9; abundance: -; CDR3aa: CASSQTGDFNQPQHF
j_gene: -; v_gene: TRBV2; abundance: -; CDR3aa: CASSATGAYEQYF
j_gene: TRBJ1-1; v_gene: TRBV27; abundance: -; CDR3aa: CASSLSRGPDEAFF
j_gene: TRBJ1-1; v_gene: TRBV5-4; abundance: -; CDR3aa: CASSLARGPPDSEAFF
j_gene: TRBJ2-7; v_gene: TRBV19; abundance: medium-sized; CDR3aa: CASSIDDRGNVEQYF
j_gene: TRBJ2-7; v_gene: TRBV2; abundance: -; CDR3aa: CASSEVDRSSYEQYF
j_gene: TRBJ1-1; v_gene: TRBV2; abundance: -; CDR3aa: CASSEVRGGTEAFF
j_gene: TRBJ2-3; v_gene: TRBV5-4; abundance: -; CDR3aa: CASSLSTDTQYF
j_gene: TRBJ1-1; v_gene: TRBV19; abundance: -; CDR3aa: CASSILNTEAFF
j_gene: TRBJ2-7; v_gene: TRBV11-3; abundance: -; CDR3aa: CASSLKLAGIEQYF
j_gene: TRBJ2-7; v_gene: TRBV6-5; abundance: medium-sized; CDR3aa: CASSPGFLYEQYF
j_gene: TRBJ2-7; v_gene: TRBV5-1; abundance: -; CDR3aa: CASSWGTVVNEQYF
j_gene: TRBJ1-1; v_gene: TRBV19; abundance: -; CDR3aa: CASSIRTGVPFGRNTEAFF
j_gene: TRBJ1-2; v_gene: TRBV19; abundance: -; CDR3aa: CASSMWTVLNYGYTF
j_gene: TRBJ2-2; v_gene: TRBV7-6; abundance: few; CDR3aa: CASSLRLNTGELFF
j_gene: TRBJ2-7; v_gene: TRBV18; abundance: -; CDR3aa: CASSNRDTYSYEQYF
j_gene: TRBJ1-1; v_gene: TRBV4-1; abundance: -; CDR3aa: CASSQVEGAVANTEAFF
j_gene: TRBJ1-2; v_gene: TRBV9; abundance: -; CDR3aa: CASSIGQGRGYTF
j_gene: TRBJ2-5; v_gene: TRBV4-2; abundance: -; CDR3aa: CASSLLAGGQETQYF
j_gene: TRBJ2-2; v_gene: TRBV28; abundance: -; CDR3aa: CASSLLREDGELFF
j_gene: TRBJ2-3; v_gene: TRBV5-1; abundance: -; CDR3aa: CASSLRSGADTQYF
j_gene: TRBJ1-2; v_gene: TRBV7-9; abundance: few; CDR3aa: CASSLLSGQGLGYGYTF
j_gene: TRBJ1-1; v_gene: TRBV5-6; abundance: -; CDR3aa: CASSPHRDRGAFF